The 16 T cell receptor beta chains presented below share a single source sample, sequenced in a study of Ad26.COV2.S vaccination and SARS-CoV-2 variants (dated by TCRdb to the early 2020s). Library generation was performed with the immunoSEQ multiplex PCR assay. TCRdb carries this immuneACCESS record with in-frame sequences only. Its versions omit some clonotypes, under half of them owing to an unresolved V gene in the studies checked, with the rest unexplained. The sample table contains hundreds of thousands of clones; only one count was recorded for roughly nine tenths of them. Clones ranked in the top ten supply approximately 1.5% of the sample. The sample's treatment or condition, from its label and the paper: around 19 received Ad26.COV2.S at low or high dose, single or two shots; several received placebo; per-sample allocation not given. Repertoires of vaccine and placebo recipients were sequenced from samples taken on day 63 after the first injection.

This material consisted of peripheral blood, taken in a trial of Ad26.COV2.S vaccine versus placebo. These receptors were obtained from a person aged 18-60 years who received the Ad26.COV2.S COVID-19 vaccine or a placebo.

The rearrangement uses TRBV29-1 and TRBJ2-5, with a weak D call TRBD2 (5 bases). Trimming left V 7 bases short and J 1 base short, with 16 bases between. The germline CDR1 and CDR2 sequences are SQVTM and ANQGSEA. CDR3 length: 14 amino acids. This CDR3 reads CSASGLTFQETQYF. The DNA for the CDR3 is TGCAGCGCCTCAGGACTTACTTTCCAAGAGACCCAGTACTTC.

The chain is built from TRBV7-3 and TRBJ2-1, with 9 bases fitting TRBD2. J gave up 4 bases and V 5 bases, and 9 bases lay outside the gene matches. Germline V gene lookup returns CDR1 SGHTA and CDR2 FQGTGA. The CDR3 totals 16 residues. The DNA for the CDR3 is TGTGCCAGCAGCCCCAGCGGGGGGTCACCTTACAATGAGCAGTTCTTC. Its protein is CASSPSGGSPYNEQFF.

The chain combines TRBV7-6 with TRBJ2-7; a possible D gene is TRBD2 (6 bases). Germline loops: CDR1 SGHVS, CDR2 FNYEAQ. V was trimmed by 5 bases and J by 0 bases, leaving 11 bases between them. The CDR3 totals 14 residues. For the CDR3, the DNA is TGTGCCAGCAGCCCCCGACTAGGCTCCTACGAGCAGTACTTC. It yields the protein CASSPRLGSYEQYF.

This clone was detected only a few times. The V gene is TRBV12-3 or TRBV12-4, the J gene TRBJ1-2; no definite D call. The CDR3 contains 13 residues. The germline V and J ends were trimmed by 5 bases and 4 bases, with 11 bases remaining between them. Here the CDR3 reads CASSIEPPYGYTF. CDR3 sequence (DNA): TGTGCCAGCAGTATAGAACCCCCCTATGGCTACACCTTC.

This sequence joins TRBV9 and TRBJ1-1; D is undetermined. The CDR3 runs 14 residues. Germline CDR1 is SGDLS and CDR2 is YYNGEE. Trimming took 1 base from V and 1 from J, leaving 8 bases between them. Here the CDR3 DNA reads TGTGCCAGCAGCGTACGGGCGCAGAACACTGAAGCTTTCTTT. This gives the protein CASSVRAQNTEAFF.

This clone was detected a few times. This chain joins TRBV5-4 and TRBJ2-7; D uncertain. The V and J ends lost 4 bases and 3 bases respectively, with 14 bases between them. The V gene's germline CDR1 is SGHNT and CDR2 YYREEE (reference sequence). The CDR3 covers 14 residues. The chain's CDR3 is CASSHDTARYEQYF. The CDR3 DNA reads TGTGCCAGCAGCCACGACACAGCCCGCTACGAGCAGTACTTC.

The chain employs TRBV24-1 and TRBJ2-2; 7 bases agree with TRBD1. The trim removed 7 bases at V and 4 bases at J, leaving 8 bases unmatched. Germline CDR1 and CDR2: KGHDR and SFDVKD. This CDR3 region has 15 residues. The CDR3 DNA sequence: TGTGCCACCAGCCCCCAGGGGGATGGCACCGGGGAGCTGTTTTTT. Translation: CATSPQGDGTGELFF.

Concerning this clone itself: The sample holds other DNA sequences that translate to the same CDR3. V gene TRBV19 combines with J gene TRBJ1-5; TRBD1 matches at 10 bases. V lost 5 bases, J lost 1 base, and 2 bases stayed unmatched. Looked up from germline, CDR1 is LNHDA and CDR2 is SQIVND (reference sequence). The CDR3 sequence is 15 residues long. CDR3 sequence (DNA): TGTGCCAGTAGTGTGGACAGGGGGAGCAATCAGCCCCAGCATTTT. Protein sequence: CASSVDRGSNQPQHF.

V usage is TRBV18 and J usage is TRBJ2-3; tentatively, D is TRBD1 or TRBD2 (5 bases each). Trimming left V 1 base short and J 4 bases short, with 6 bases between. This CDR3 contains 13 residues. Germline assignment: CDR1 KGHSH and CDR2 LQKENI. CDR3 DNA sequence: TGTGCCAGCTCACCACGGGACGCAGATACGCAGTATTTT. This translates into CASSPRDADTQYF.

This chain uses TRBV7-9 with TRBJ2-1; TRBD2 matches at 11 bases. CDR3 length equals 16 residues. With V trimmed by 1 base and J by 5 bases, 4 bases remained unmatched. Germline V CDR1 and CDR2: SEHNR, FQNEAQ (reference sequence). The CDR3 here is CASSLGASGRNNEQFF. CDR3 sequence (DNA): TGTGCCAGCAGCTTAGGGGCTAGCGGGAGGAACAATGAGCAGTTCTTC.

This chain uses TRBV7-3 with TRBJ2-2; the D call may be TRBD1 or TRBD2 (6 bases each). Germline V lookup: CDR1 SGHTA, CDR2 FQGTGA. V dropped 3 bases and J dropped 5 bases, with 13 bases sitting between them. CDR3 size: 15 residues. CDR3 region: CASSFRGGGTGELFF. CDR3 in DNA: TGTGCCAGCAGCTTCCGAGGGGGAGGTACCGGGGAGCTGTTTTTT.

The chain couples TRBV7-2 to TRBJ2-5; D possibly corresponds to TRBD2 (6 bases). V lost 5 bases and J lost 1, with 14 bases in between. The CDR3 totals 15 residues. Germline CDR1 reads SGHTA; CDR2 reads FQGNSA. The CDR3 region is CASSPQAGTQETQYF. CDR3 coding DNA: TGTGCCAGCAGCCCCCAGGCGGGGACCCAAGAGACCCAGTACTTC.

The chain carries TRBV24-1 and TRBJ1-2, with D possibly being TRBD1 (5 bases). The germline gives CDR1 KGHDR, CDR2 SFDVKD. The CDR3 has 12 amino acids. The V end was cut by 0 bases, the J end by 8 bases, with 6 bases between. The CDR3 nucleotides are TGTGCCACCAGTGATTTGGGGGACGGCTACACCTTC. It is translated as CATSDLGDGYTF.

The J gene is TRBJ2-5, the V gene TRBV7-2; 10 bases are a match to TRBD2. CDR1 is SGHTA, CDR2 FQGNSA, per germline. The ends lost 2 bases at V and 7 bases at J; junction bases unmatched: 10. This CDR3 is built from 16 residues. This chain's CDR3 is CASSLNQRGGLGTQYF. The CDR3 DNA follows: TGTGCCAGCAGCTTAAACCAGCGGGGGGGCCTAGGGACCCAGTACTTC.

This clone was observed a single time. CDR3 loop: CASSQDQDQPQHF. As DNA, the CDR3 is TGCGCCAGCAGCCAAGATCAGGATCAGCCCCAGCATTTT. The J gene is TRBJ1-5, the V gene TRBV4-3; D ambiguous. The CDR3 runs to 13 residues. Trimming cost V 0 bases and J 5 bases, with 5 bases left between them. Looked up from germline, CDR1 is LGHNA and CDR2 is YSLEER.

The chain employs TRBV6-5 and TRBJ2-7; D is possibly TRBD1 (6 bases). V lost 0 bases to trimming and J lost 2 bases, with 11 bases between them. Germline-derived CDR1 and CDR2 are MNHEY and SVGAGI. The CDR3 sequence is 15 residues long. CDR3: CASSYSTGYTYEQYF. CDR3 DNA sequence: TGTGCCAGCAGTTACTCGACAGGTTATACCTACGAGCAGTACTTC.